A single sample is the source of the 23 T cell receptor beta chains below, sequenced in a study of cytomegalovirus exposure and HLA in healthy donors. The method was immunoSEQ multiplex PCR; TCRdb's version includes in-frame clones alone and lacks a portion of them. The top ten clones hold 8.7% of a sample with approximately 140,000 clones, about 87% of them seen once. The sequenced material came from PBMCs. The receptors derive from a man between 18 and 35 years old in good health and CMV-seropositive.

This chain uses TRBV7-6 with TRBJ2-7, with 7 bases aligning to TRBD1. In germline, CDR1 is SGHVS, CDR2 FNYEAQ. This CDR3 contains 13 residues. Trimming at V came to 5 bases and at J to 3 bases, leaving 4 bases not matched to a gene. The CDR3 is CASSQGQIYEQYF. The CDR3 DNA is TGTGCCAGCAGCCAGGGACAGATCTACGAGCAGTACTTC.

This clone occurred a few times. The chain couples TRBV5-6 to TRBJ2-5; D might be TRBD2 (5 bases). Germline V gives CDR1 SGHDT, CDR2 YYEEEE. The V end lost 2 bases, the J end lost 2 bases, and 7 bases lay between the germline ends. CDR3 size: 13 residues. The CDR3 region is CASSFTGQETQYF. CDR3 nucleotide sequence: TGTGCCAGCAGCTTTACGGGGCAAGAGACCCAGTACTTC.

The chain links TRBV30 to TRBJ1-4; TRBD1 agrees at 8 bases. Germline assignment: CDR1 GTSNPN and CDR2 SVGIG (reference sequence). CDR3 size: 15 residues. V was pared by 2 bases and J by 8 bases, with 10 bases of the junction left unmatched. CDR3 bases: TGTGCCTGGAGTAACTGGGACAGGATAGGGGAAAAACTGTTTTTT. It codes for CAWSNWDRIGEKLFF. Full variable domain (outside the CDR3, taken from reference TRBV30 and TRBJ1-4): SQTIHQWPATLVQPVGSPLSLECTVEGTSNPNLYWYRQAAGRGLQLLFYSVGIGQISSEVPQNLSASRPQDRQFILSSKKLLLSDSGFYLCAWSNWDRIGEKLFFGSGTQLSVL.

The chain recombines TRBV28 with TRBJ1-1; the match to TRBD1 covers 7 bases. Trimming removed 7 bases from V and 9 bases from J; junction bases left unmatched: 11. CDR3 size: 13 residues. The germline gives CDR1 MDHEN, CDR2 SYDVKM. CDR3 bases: TGTGCCAGCACCTATGGAGGGACAGACAAAGCTTTCTTT. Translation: CASTYGGTDKAFF.

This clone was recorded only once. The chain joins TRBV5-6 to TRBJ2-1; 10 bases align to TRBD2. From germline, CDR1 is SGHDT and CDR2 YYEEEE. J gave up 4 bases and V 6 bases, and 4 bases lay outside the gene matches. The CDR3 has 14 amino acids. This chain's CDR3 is CASNPSGSYNEQFF. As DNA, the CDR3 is TGTGCCAGCAACCCTAGCGGGAGTTACAATGAGCAGTTCTTC.

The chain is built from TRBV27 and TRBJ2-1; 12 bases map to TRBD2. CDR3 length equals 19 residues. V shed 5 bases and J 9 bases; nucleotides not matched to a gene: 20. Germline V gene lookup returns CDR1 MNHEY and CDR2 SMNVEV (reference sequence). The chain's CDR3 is CASSQGQGLAGLLKREQFF. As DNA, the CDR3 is TGTGCCAGCAGTCAGGGACAAGGACTAGCGGGATTGTTAAAGCGTGAGCAGTTCTTC.

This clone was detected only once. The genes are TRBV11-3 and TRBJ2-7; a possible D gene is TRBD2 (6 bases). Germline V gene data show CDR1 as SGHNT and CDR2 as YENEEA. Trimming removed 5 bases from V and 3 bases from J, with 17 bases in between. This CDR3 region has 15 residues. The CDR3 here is CASSRPGLPIYEQYF. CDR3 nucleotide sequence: TGTGCCAGCAGCCGGCCGGGACTCCCCATCTACGAGCAGTACTTC.

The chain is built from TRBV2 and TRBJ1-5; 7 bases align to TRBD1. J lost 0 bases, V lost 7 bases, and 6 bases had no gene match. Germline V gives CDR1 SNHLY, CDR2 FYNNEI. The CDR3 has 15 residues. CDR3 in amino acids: CASKQGTISNQPQHF. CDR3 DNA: TGTGCCAGCAAACAGGGGACCATTAGCAATCAGCCCCAGCATTTT.

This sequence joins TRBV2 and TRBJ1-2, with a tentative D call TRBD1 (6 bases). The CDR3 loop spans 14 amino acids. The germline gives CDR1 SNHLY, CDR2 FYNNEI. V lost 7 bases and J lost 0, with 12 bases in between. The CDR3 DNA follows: TGTGCCAGCACCAGGACAGTTACTAACTATGGCTACACCTTC. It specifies CASTRTVTNYGYTF.

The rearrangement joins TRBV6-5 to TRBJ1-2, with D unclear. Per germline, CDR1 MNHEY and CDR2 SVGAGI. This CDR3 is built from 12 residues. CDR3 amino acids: CAARASNYGYTF. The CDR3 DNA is TGTGCTGCACGAGCCTCTAACTATGGCTACACCTTC.

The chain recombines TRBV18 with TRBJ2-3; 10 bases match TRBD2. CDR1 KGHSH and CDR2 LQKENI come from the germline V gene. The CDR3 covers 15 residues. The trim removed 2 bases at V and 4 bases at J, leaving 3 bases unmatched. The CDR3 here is CASSPLAGGADTQYF. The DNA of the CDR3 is TGTGCCAGCTCACCATTAGCGGGGGGAGCAGATACGCAGTATTTT.

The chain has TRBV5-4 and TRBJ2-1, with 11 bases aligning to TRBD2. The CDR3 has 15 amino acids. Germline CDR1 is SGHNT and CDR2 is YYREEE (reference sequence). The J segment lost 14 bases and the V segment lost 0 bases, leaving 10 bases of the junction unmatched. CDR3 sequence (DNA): TGTGCCAGCAGCTTGGGTACGCTAGCGGGGGGATTCAAGTTCTTC. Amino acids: CASSLGTLAGGFKFF.

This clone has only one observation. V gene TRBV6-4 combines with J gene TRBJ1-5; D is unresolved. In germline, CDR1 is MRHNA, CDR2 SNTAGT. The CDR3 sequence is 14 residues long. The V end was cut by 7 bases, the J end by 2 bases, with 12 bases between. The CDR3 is CASTRSVGNQPQHF. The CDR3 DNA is TGTGCCAGCACCAGGTCGGTAGGCAATCAGCCCCAGCATTTT.

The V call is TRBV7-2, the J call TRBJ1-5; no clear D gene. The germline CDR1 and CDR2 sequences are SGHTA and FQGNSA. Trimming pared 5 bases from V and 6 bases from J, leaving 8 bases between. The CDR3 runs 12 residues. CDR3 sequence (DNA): TGTGCCAGCAGCCCGGGGATTCAGCCCCAGCATTTT. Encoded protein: CASSPGIQPQHF.

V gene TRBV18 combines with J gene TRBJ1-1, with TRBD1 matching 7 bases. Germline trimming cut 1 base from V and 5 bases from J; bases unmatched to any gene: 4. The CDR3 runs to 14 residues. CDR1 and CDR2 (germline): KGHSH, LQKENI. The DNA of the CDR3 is TGTGCCAGCTCACCACGAACAGGGGAAACTGAAGCTTTCTTT. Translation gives CASSPRTGETEAFF.

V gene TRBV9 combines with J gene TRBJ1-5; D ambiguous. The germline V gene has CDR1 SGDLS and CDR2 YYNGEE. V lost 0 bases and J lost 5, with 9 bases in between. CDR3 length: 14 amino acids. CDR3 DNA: TGTGCCAGCAGCGTAGGTTCTCTCCATCAGCCCCAGCATTTT. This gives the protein CASSVGSLHQPQHF.

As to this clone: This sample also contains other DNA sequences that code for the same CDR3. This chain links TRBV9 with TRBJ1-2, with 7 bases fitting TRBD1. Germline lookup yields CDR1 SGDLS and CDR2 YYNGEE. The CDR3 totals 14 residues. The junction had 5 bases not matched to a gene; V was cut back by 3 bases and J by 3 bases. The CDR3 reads CASSAGGGDYGYTF. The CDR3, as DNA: TGTGCCAGCAGCGCGGGAGGGGGCGACTATGGCTACACCTTC.

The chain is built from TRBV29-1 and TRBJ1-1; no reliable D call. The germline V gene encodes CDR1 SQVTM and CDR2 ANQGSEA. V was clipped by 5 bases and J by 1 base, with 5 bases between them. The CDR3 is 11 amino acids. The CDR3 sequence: CSVRQNTEAFF. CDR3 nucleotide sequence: TGCAGCGTTCGACAGAACACTGAAGCTTTCTTT.

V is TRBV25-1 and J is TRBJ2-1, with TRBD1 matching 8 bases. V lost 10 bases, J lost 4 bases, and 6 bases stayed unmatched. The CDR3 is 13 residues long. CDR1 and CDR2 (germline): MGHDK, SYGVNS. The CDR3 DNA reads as TGTGCCATCCGCGGGACAGGTTACAATGAGCAGTTCTTC. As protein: CAIRGTGYNEQFF.

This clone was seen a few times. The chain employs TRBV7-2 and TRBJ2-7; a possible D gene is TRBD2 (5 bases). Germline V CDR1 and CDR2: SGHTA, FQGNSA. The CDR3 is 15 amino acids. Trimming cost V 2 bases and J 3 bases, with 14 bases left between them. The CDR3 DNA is TGTGCCAGCAGCTTATATGGGCCAGCGGTCTACGAGCAGTACTTC. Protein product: CASSLYGPAVYEQYF.

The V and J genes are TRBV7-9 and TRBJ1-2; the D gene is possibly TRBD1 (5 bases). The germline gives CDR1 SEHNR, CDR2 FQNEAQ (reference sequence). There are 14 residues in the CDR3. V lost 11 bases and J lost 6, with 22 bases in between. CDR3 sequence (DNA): TGTGCCGGTTCCAGTCGTGGGGGGGTGGATGGCTACACCTTC. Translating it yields CAGSSRGGVDGYTF.

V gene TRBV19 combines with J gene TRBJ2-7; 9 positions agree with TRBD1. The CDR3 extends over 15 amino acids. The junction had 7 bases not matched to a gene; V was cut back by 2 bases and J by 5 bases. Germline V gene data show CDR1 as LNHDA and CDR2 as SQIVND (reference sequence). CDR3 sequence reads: CASSISDRGFHEQYF. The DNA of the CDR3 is TGTGCCAGTAGTATATCGGACAGGGGTTTCCACGAGCAGTACTTC.

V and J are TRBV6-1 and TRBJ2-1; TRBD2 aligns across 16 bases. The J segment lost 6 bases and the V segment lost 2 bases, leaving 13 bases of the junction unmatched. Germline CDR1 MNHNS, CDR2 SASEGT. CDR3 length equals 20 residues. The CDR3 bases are TGTGCCAGCAGTGAAAAGGGACTAGCGGGAGGGCCTTTAGGCCTCAATGAGCAGTTCTTC. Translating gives CASSEKGLAGGPLGLNEQFF.